Following are 27 T cell receptor beta chains from one sample sequenced in a study of T cell responses to AZD1222 COVID-19 vaccine. Sequencing used immunoSEQ multiplex PCR; TCRdb keeps in-frame clones, though not all of them. The sample lists 180,000 or so clones, 70% to 90% occurring once. The sequencing here drew on peripheral blood, taken 28 days after the second AZD1222 dose. The receptors shown here come from an adult who received the AZD1222 COVID-19 vaccine.

The chain has TRBV9 and TRBJ2-7; D ambiguous. The CDR3 sequence is 15 residues long. CDR1 and CDR2 from the germline V gene are SGDLS and YYNGEE. V dropped 0 bases and J dropped 0 bases, with 10 bases sitting between them. CDR3 sequence (DNA): TGTGCCAGCAGCGTAGACACAGTCGTCTCCTACGAGCAGTACTTC. Its protein product is CASSVDTVVSYEQYF.

V is TRBV18 and J is TRBJ2-3; D is ambiguous. The CDR3 loop spans 17 amino acids. Trimming shortened V by 5 bases and J by 3 bases, and 21 bases separated the two germline ends. CDR1 and CDR2 (germline): KGHSH, LQKENI. CDR3 DNA sequence: TGTGCCAGCTCATCCTCCGGTCCCGGGCTGGGGACAGATACGCAGTATTTT. This encodes CASSSSGPGLGTDTQYF.

This clone has a handful of counts. The chain links TRBV5-1 to TRBJ1-2, with 7 bases fitting TRBD1. Trimming removed 7 bases from V and 3 bases from J; junction bases left unmatched: 9. The CDR3 runs 14 residues. CDR1 SGHRS and CDR2 YFSETQ come from the germline V gene. Here the CDR3 DNA reads TGCGCCAGCCGTACCGGGACAGAGGACTATGGCTACACCTTC. It codes for CASRTGTEDYGYTF.

V gene TRBV5-6 combines with J gene TRBJ2-1; D is ambiguous. Germline CDR1 reads SGHDT; CDR2 reads YYEEEE. The germline V and J ends were trimmed by 0 bases and 8 bases, with 9 bases remaining between them. The CDR3 is made up of 13 amino acids. CDR3 in amino acids: CASSLAFGYEQFF. The CDR3 DNA reads as TGTGCCAGCAGCTTGGCGTTTGGGTATGAGCAGTTCTTC.

V and J are TRBV7-2 and TRBJ2-7, with 11 nucleotides matching TRBD2. The CDR3 covers 16 residues. Looked up from germline, CDR1 is SGHTA and CDR2 is FQGNSA. V lost 0 bases, J lost 3 bases, and 4 bases stayed unmatched. CDR3 residues: CASSLAHGTSGYEQYF. CDR3 DNA: TGTGCCAGCAGCTTAGCTCACGGGACTAGCGGCTACGAGCAGTACTTC.

This chain links TRBV7-9 with TRBJ2-5, with 10 bases identical to TRBD2. This CDR3 region has 19 residues. CDR1 SEHNR and CDR2 FQNEAQ come from the germline V gene (reference sequence). The J segment lost 3 bases and the V segment lost 2 bases, leaving 15 bases of the junction unmatched. CDR3 sequence: CASSLPRPASGSQEETQYF. In DNA form, the CDR3 reads TGTGCCAGCAGCTTACCACGACCCGCTAGCGGGAGCCAGGAAGAGACCCAGTACTTC. Filled out from reference TRBV7-9 and TRBJ2-5, the complete variable domain reads DTGVSQNPRHKITKRGQNVTFRCDPISEHNRLYWYRQTLGQGPEFLTYFQNEAQLEKSRLLSDRFSAERPKGSFSTLEIQRTEQGDSAMYLCASSLPRPASGSQEETQYFGPGTRLLVL.

Only one count was recorded for this clone. V and J are TRBV28 and TRBJ2-7; D is unclear. CDR1 and CDR2 (germline): MDHEN, SYDVKM. This CDR3 region has 14 residues. Trimming shortened V by 3 bases and J by 4 bases, and 13 bases separated the two germline ends. CDR3 nucleotides: TGTGCCAGCAGTTTCCCGGGCATCCGATACGAGCAGTACTTC. Its translation is CASSFPGIRYEQYF.

CDR3 DNA: TGTGCCAGCAGCTTAGCCCGGGACAGGGGGCGAAGCTTTCCCTACGAGCAGTACTTC. The encoded protein is CASSLARDRGRSFPYEQYF. V gene TRBV11-2 combines with J gene TRBJ2-7; 12 bases map to TRBD1. The CDR3 is 19 residues long. Germline values: CDR1 SGHAT, CDR2 FQNNGV. V dropped 1 base and J dropped 2; count of bases not matched to a gene: 12.

The V gene is TRBV7-2, the J gene TRBJ1-4; no reliable D call. The CDR3 totals 15 residues. CDR1 SGHTA and CDR2 FQGNSA come from the germline V gene. Trimming took off 0 bases at V and 8 bases at J, with 13 bases between the two ends. In DNA, the CDR3 is TGTGCCAGCAGCTTAGCCTCAGAAGTGGGCGAAAAACTGTTTTTT. This codes for CASSLASEVGEKLFF.

This clone came up once. The chain joins TRBV18 to TRBJ1-1, with D hard to call. The germline gives CDR1 KGHSH, CDR2 LQKENI. The V gene lost 4 bases and the J gene lost 0 bases, with 9 bases spanning the gap. This CDR3 contains 14 residues. CDR3 coding DNA: TGTGCCAGCTCACAGGAGACGGTGAACACTGAAGCTTTCTTT. Translated, it gives CASSQETVNTEAFF.

The rearrangement uses TRBV6-5 and TRBJ1-1; maybe TRBD1 (6 bases). Per the germline V gene, CDR1 is MNHEY and CDR2 is SVGAGI. The CDR3 covers 15 residues. V lost 8 bases and J 1 base, leaving 17 bases between the germline ends. The CDR3 is CASEEQGGANTEAFF. The CDR3 DNA follows: TGTGCCAGCGAAGAACAGGGAGGGGCGAACACTGAAGCTTTCTTT.

The chain combines TRBV10-3 with TRBJ2-3; D possibly uses TRBD1 or TRBD2 (6 bases each). The CDR3 covers 17 residues. Germline CDR1 reads ENHRY; CDR2 reads SYGVKD. V dropped 0 bases and J dropped 1 base, with 14 bases sitting between them. For the CDR3, the DNA is TGTGCCATCAGTGAGTCCCCGAGGGGGGTCGGCACAGATACGCAGTATTTT. Translation gives CAISESPRGVGTDTQYF.

This clone was found a few times. The chain has TRBV30 and TRBJ2-7; D call uncertain. The length of the CDR3 is 11 residues. In germline, CDR1 is GTSNPN, CDR2 SVGIG (reference sequence). V lost 2 bases and J lost 3, with 5 bases in between. The CDR3 nucleotides are TGTGCCTGGAGTTCACTCTACGAGCAGTACTTC. It codes for CAWSSLYEQYF.

The chain uses TRBV12-5 and TRBJ1-1, with D hard to call. Trimming took off 3 bases at V and 3 bases at J, with 8 bases between the two ends. Looked up from germline, CDR1 is LGHNT and CDR2 is FRNRAP. This CDR3 has 13 residues. CDR3 nucleotide sequence: TGTGCTAGTGGTTTAGCGAAGGACACTGAAGCTTTCTTT. It specifies CASGLAKDTEAFF.

CDR3 region: CASSMGDRGRNEQYF. The DNA of the CDR3 is TGTGCCAGCAGCATGGGGGACAGGGGTCGGAACGAGCAGTACTTC. This chain connects TRBV9 to TRBJ2-7; 10 nucleotides match TRBD1. The CDR3 loop spans 15 amino acids. The V segment lost 4 bases and the J segment 5 bases; nucleotides outside the gene matches: 9. Germline values: CDR1 SGDLS, CDR2 YYNGEE.

This clone occurred once. The chain has TRBV24-1 and TRBJ2-5; TRBD2 matches 8 bases. This CDR3 region has 15 residues. Unmatched junction bases numbered 10, after V lost 6 bases and J lost 5 bases. Germline assignment: CDR1 KGHDR and CDR2 SFDVKD. The CDR3 DNA follows: TGTGCCACCAGTTCGTCTCGGGGGGGTAGGGAGACCCAGTACTTC. This encodes CATSSSRGGRETQYF.

Points on this clone: The identical CDR3 is also encoded by other nucleotide sequences in the sample. The CDR3 sequence is CASSPGGSRSYNEQFF. Here the CDR3 DNA reads TGTGCCAGCTCACCGGGGGGATCCCGCTCCTACAATGAGCAGTTCTTC. V usage is TRBV18 and J usage is TRBJ2-1, with a tentative D call TRBD2 (6 bases). CDR1 KGHSH and CDR2 LQKENI come from the germline V gene. The ends were cut back, 3 bases at V and 0 bases at J, with 12 bases in the middle. CDR3 length: 16 amino acids.

The gene calls are TRBV24-1 and TRBJ2-2; possible D gene TRBD1, 6 bases. Germline CDR1 reads KGHDR; CDR2 reads SFDVKD. V gave up 3 bases and J gave up 3 bases, with 10 bases separating them. This CDR3 spans 15 amino acids. CDR3 bases: TGTGCCACCAGTGATACAGGGTTGGACACCGGGGAGCTGTTTTTT. Residues: CATSDTGLDTGELFF.

This chain links TRBV19 with TRBJ2-3, with TRBD2 matching over 7 bases. With 6 bases clipped from V and 5 bases from J, the junction kept 8 bases outside the gene matches. This CDR3 comprises 14 residues. Germline loops: CDR1 LNHDA, CDR2 SQIVND (reference sequence). In DNA form, the CDR3 reads TGTGCCAGTAGGCGCTACCCGGGGGGAGATACGCAGTATTTT. This codes for CASRRYPGGDTQYF.

Remarks on this clone: Compared with germline, one end of the junction differs, possibly owing to a read error. The rearrangement uses TRBV5-1 and TRBJ2-7, with 7 bases lining up with TRBD2. Germline lookup yields CDR1 SGHRS and CDR2 YFSETQ. CDR3 length: 13 amino acids. In DNA, the CDR3 is TGCGCCAGCCGCTTTAAACTAGCGACCGAGCAGTACTTC. As protein: CASRFKLATEQYF.

DNA of the CDR3: TGTGCCACCAGCAGAGATAGGGCAGGGGGTTGGTATGGCTACACCTTC. It is translated as CATSRDRAGGWYGYTF. The chain carries TRBV15 and TRBJ1-2; 7 nucleotides align to TRBD1. The CDR3 has 16 amino acids. The V gene end was trimmed by 0 bases and the J gene end by 5 bases; junction bases not matched to a gene: 9. The germline CDR1 and CDR2 sequences are LNHNV and YYDKDF (reference sequence).

This chain links TRBV2 with TRBJ2-2; 7 bases line up with TRBD2. This CDR3 spans 15 amino acids. J lost 5 bases, V lost 0 bases, and 3 bases had no gene match. Per the germline V gene, CDR1 is SNHLY and CDR2 is FYNNEI. The CDR3 nucleotides are TGTGCCAGCAGTGAAGCGGGGGGAGGGACCGGGGAGCTGTTTTTT. As protein: CASSEAGGGTGELFF.

CDR3: CASSGLITSYNEQFF. CDR3 in DNA: TGTGCCAGCAGTGGTCTCATCACGTCCTACAATGAGCAGTTCTTC. The chain has TRBV25-1 and TRBJ2-1; D call uncertain. Trimming stripped 4 bases from V and 1 base from J, with 11 bases between. The CDR3 length is 15 residues. Germline V gene data show CDR1 as MGHDK and CDR2 as SYGVNS.

On this clone itself: This same CDR3 is encoded by further DNA sequences in the sample. J is TRBJ2-1 and V is TRBV7-2; 8 bases match TRBD1. This CDR3 has 14 residues. The V gene end was trimmed by 5 bases and the J gene end by 9 bases; junction bases not matched to a gene: 9. Germline V gene sequence: CDR1 SGHTA, CDR2 FQGNSA. The CDR3 DNA follows: TGTGCCAGCAGCCCCAGACAGGGGCTGGGTGAGCAGTTCTTC. As protein: CASSPRQGLGEQFF.

CDR3 sequence (DNA): TGTGCCTGTTACAGGGGGCCCCAAGAGACCCAGTACTTC. Amino acids: CACYRGPQETQYF. The chain couples TRBV30 to TRBJ2-5, with 9 positions matching TRBD1. Germline values: CDR1 GTSNPN, CDR2 SVGIG (reference sequence). V shed 6 bases, J shed 1 base, and the junction held 3 bases outside the gene matches. The CDR3 is 13 residues long.

This chain links TRBV9 with TRBJ2-2, with TRBD2 matching 10 bases. With V trimmed by 4 bases and J by 4 bases, 7 bases remained unmatched. The CDR3 consists of 16 residues. Germline assignment: CDR1 SGDLS and CDR2 YYNGEE. CDR3 bases: TGTGCCAGCAGCCCGAGGGGACTAGCGAGCACCGGGGAGCTGTTTTTT. It codes for CASSPRGLASTGELFF.

The CDR3 spells CASKLGLAETNEQFF. The DNA of the CDR3 is TGTGCCAGTAAGCTGGGACTAGCGGAGACAAATGAGCAGTTCTTC. The rearrangement uses TRBV28 and TRBJ2-1, with TRBD2 identical over 11 bases. The CDR3 runs 15 residues. The germline CDR1 and CDR2 sequences are MDHEN and SYDVKM. V was pared by 9 bases and J by 7 bases, with 11 bases of the junction left unmatched.